Below, 21 T cell receptor beta chains from the same sample are listed, as sequenced in a study of Graves' ophthalmopathy and Graves' hyperthyroidism. Amplified TCR beta CDR3 regions were obtained using RNA transcripts as template. RT-PCR in the first round used HTBI primers; a second-round multiplex PCR followed. TCRdb re-analysed the multiplex PCR reads in MiXCR, keeping a single row per CDR3 protein. This sample has approximately 210,000 distinct CDR3 sequences; over 25% occur once, and the top ten carry around 9.8%. Sequenced: peripheral blood. The receptors stem from a man in his fifties or sixties with Graves' ophthalmopathy.

This clonotype was detected ten times or more. The V call is TRBV25-1, the J call TRBJ2-3, with D unclear. Trimming stripped 8 bases from V and 6 bases from J, with 9 bases between. CDR3 length: 11 amino acids. From germline, CDR1 is MGHDK and CDR2 SYGVNS. In nucleotides, the CDR3 is TGTGCCAGCGCCGCCGGGGATACGCAGTATTTT. Protein sequence: CASAAGDTQYF.

The rearrangement joins TRBV28 to TRBJ1-5, with D possibly being TRBD1 (5 bases). V was clipped by 9 bases and J by 1 base, with 16 bases between them. CDR3 size: 15 residues. CDR1 is MDHEN and CDR2 is SYDVKM in the germline V gene. CDR3 nucleotides: TGTGCCAGTTGCCCAGCCGCAGGGAGCAATCAGCCCCAGCATTTT. It is translated as CASCPAAGSNQPQHF. Using reference TRBV28 and TRBJ1-5 for the parts outside the CDR3, the full variable domain is DVKVTQSSRYLVKRTGEKVFLECVQDMDHENMFWYRQDPGLGLRLIYFSYDVKMKEKGDIPEGYSVSREKKERFSLILESASTNQTSMYLCASCPAAGSNQPQHFGDGTRLSIL.

This clonotype has ten or more counts. The V call is TRBV28, the J call TRBJ1-1; no definite D call. The germline gives CDR1 MDHEN, CDR2 SYDVKM. This CDR3 is built from 12 residues. V was cut by 7 bases and J by 1 base, with 7 bases left in between. This CDR3 reads CASMDGNTEAFF. The CDR3 DNA reads as TGTGCCAGCATGGACGGGAACACTGAAGCTTTCTTT.

The chain combines TRBV18 with TRBJ1-1; D perhaps matches TRBD1 (6 bases). CDR1 and CDR2 (germline): KGHSH, LQKENI. CDR3 length equals 17 residues. Trimming took off 0 bases at V and 1 base at J, with 15 bases between the two ends. The CDR3, as DNA: TGTGCCAGCTCACCACCGGGAAGCAGGGGATCGAACACTGAAGCTTTCTTT. Translating it yields CASSPPGSRGSNTEAFF.

This sequence joins TRBV6-1 and TRBJ1-6; maybe TRBD1 (5 bases). This CDR3 has 15 amino acids. CDR1 and CDR2 from the germline V gene are MNHNS and SASEGT. The germline V and J ends were trimmed by 3 bases and 10 bases, with 16 bases remaining between them. CDR3: CASSEDTGTPSPLHF. CDR3 DNA sequence: TGTGCCAGCAGTGAGGACACGGGAACCCCCTCACCCCTCCACTTT.

This clonotype was detected many times. The chain carries TRBV2 and TRBJ2-2; tentative D call: TRBD1 (5 bases). The CDR3 has 15 residues. Looked up from germline, CDR1 is SNHLY and CDR2 is FYNNEI. V was shortened by 8 bases and J by 0 bases, with 13 bases between the two germline ends. The CDR3 sequence: CASSRRASNTGELFF. The CDR3 DNA reads as TGTGCCAGCTCACGCAGGGCCTCGAACACCGGGGAGCTGTTTTTT.

This chain uses TRBV6-5 with TRBJ1-2; D is unclear. CDR1 MNHEY and CDR2 SVGAGI come from the germline V gene. The germline V and J ends were trimmed by 2 bases and 4 bases, with 14 bases remaining between them. The CDR3 sequence is 15 residues long. The CDR3 region has the DNA TGTGCCAGCAGTTACATCGGAGACTCCAGCTATGGCTACACCTTC. Its translation is CASSYIGDSSYGYTF.

This clonotype appeared many times. CDR3 in DNA: TGTGCCAGCAGCCTGGGGGGCGGGCAAAACATTCAGTACTTC. It encodes CASSLGGGQNIQYF. The rearrangement links TRBV6-1 to TRBJ2-4; D possibly matches TRBD1 or TRBD2 (6 bases each). Germline V gene sequence: CDR1 MNHNS, CDR2 SASEGT. Trimming removed 6 bases from V and 5 bases from J, with 14 bases in between. The length of the CDR3 is 14 residues.

This clonotype was detected ten times or more. The genes are TRBV12-3 or TRBV12-4 and TRBJ1-2; TRBD1 matches 8 bases. V lost 5 bases to trimming and J lost 6 bases; unmatched junction nucleotides: 17. This CDR3 comprises 17 residues. The CDR3 is CASSPNPSLDRVNGYTF. In DNA form, the CDR3 reads TGTGCCAGCAGTCCTAATCCCTCCCTGGACAGGGTTAATGGCTACACCTTC.

This clonotype occurred once. The chain couples TRBV7-8 to TRBJ1-1; 8 nucleotides line up with TRBD1. CDR3 length: 14 residues. The germline V gene encodes CDR1 SGHVS and CDR2 FQNEAQ. The junction had 7 bases not matched to a gene; V was cut back by 5 bases and J by 5 bases. The CDR3 loop is CASSPGGAGTEAFF. The CDR3 DNA follows: TGTGCCAGCAGCCCAGGGGGCGCGGGGACTGAAGCTTTCTTT.

This clonotype was found many times. J is TRBJ2-2 and V is TRBV9; the match to TRBD2 covers 8 bases. The trim removed 5 bases at V and 4 bases at J, leaving 7 bases unmatched. Germline CDR1 is SGDLS and CDR2 is YYNGEE. This CDR3 region has 15 residues. Here the CDR3 DNA reads TGTGCCAGCAGTAGCGGGGCCCTCGTCACCGGGGAGCTGTTTTTT. It codes for CASSSGALVTGELFF.

This clonotype has a count of ten or more. V gene TRBV6-1 combines with J gene TRBJ2-2; weak D call: TRBD1 (5 bases). The germline V gene encodes CDR1 MNHNS and CDR2 SASEGT. V lost 6 bases, J lost 1 base, and 9 bases lay in between. The CDR3 has 14 residues. CDR3 nucleotides: TGTGCCAGCAGCGGACATTTGAACACCGGGGAGCTGTTTTTT. Protein product: CASSGHLNTGELFF.

A single count supports this clonotype. The CDR3 reads CSGMEGANQPQHF. The CDR3 bases are TGCAGTGGAATGGAAGGGGCCAATCAGCCCCAGCATTTT. The chain joins TRBV20-1 to TRBJ1-5; tentatively, D is TRBD1 (5 bases). The germline gives CDR1 DFQATT, CDR2 SNEGSKA (reference sequence). The length of the CDR3 is 13 residues. V was pared by 7 bases and J by 3 bases, with 13 bases between.

V gene TRBV28 combines with J gene TRBJ1-3, with a weak D call TRBD1 (6 bases). The CDR3 has 15 residues. CDR1 is MDHEN, CDR2 SYDVKM, per germline. Trimming stripped 7 bases from V and 3 bases from J, with 16 bases between. The CDR3 loop is CASKLTGVGGNTIYF. As DNA, the CDR3 is TGTGCCAGCAAACTGACAGGAGTCGGTGGAAACACCATATATTTT.

This chain joins TRBV12-3 or TRBV12-4 and TRBJ1-5, with D tentatively TRBD1 (5 bases). V dropped 8 bases and J dropped 2 bases, with 16 bases sitting between them. The CDR3 length is 15 residues. CDR3 loop: CASGAGTVRNQPQHF. CDR3 bases: TGTGCCAGCGGTGCCGGGACCGTTCGCAATCAGCCCCAGCATTTT.

This sequence joins TRBV6-1 and TRBJ1-1, with TRBD1 matching over 8 bases. Trimming took 5 bases from V and 3 from J; bases not matched to a gene: 8. CDR1 and CDR2 from the germline V gene are MNHNS and SASEGT. The CDR3 has 15 amino acids. The CDR3 DNA is TGTGCCAGCAGTCAATCCTGGACAGGGTACACTGAAGCTTTCTTT. Protein sequence: CASSQSWTGYTEAFF.

The chain uses TRBV5-1 and TRBJ2-7; the match to TRBD1 covers 7 bases. CDR3 length: 16 residues. Germline V gene sequence: CDR1 SGHRS, CDR2 YFSETQ. V dropped 0 bases and J dropped 2; count of bases not matched to a gene: 8. The CDR3 loop reads CASSLGTGYTTYEQYF. The CDR3 DNA reads as TGCGCCAGCAGCTTGGGGACAGGATACACGACCTACGAGCAGTACTTC.

This clonotype showed up just a few times. A much larger clone differs from this one at a single base, so this may be a read error. The rearrangement links TRBV12-3 or TRBV12-4 to TRBJ1-6; maybe TRBD1 (5 bases). Trimming removed 3 bases at V and 10 bases at J, with 7 bases between. The CDR3 runs to 12 residues. The CDR3 loop is CASSFGGSPLHF. Here the CDR3 DNA reads TGTGCCAGCAGTTTCGGGGGGTCACCCCTCCACTTT.

In its sample, this clonotype was seen many times. V and J are TRBV2 and TRBJ2-3; perhaps TRBD2 as D (5 bases). V dropped 7 bases and J dropped 2 bases, with 16 bases sitting between them. The germline V gene encodes CDR1 SNHLY and CDR2 FYNNEI. The length of the CDR3 is 15 residues. CDR3 loop: CASIVSLADTDTQYF. In DNA form, the CDR3 reads TGTGCCAGCATTGTGAGTCTAGCAGACACAGATACGCAGTATTTT.

The chain uses TRBV19 and TRBJ1-2, with D tentatively TRBD1 (6 bases). The CDR3 runs 16 residues. Trimming stripped 10 bases from V and 5 bases from J, with 26 bases between. Germline values: CDR1 LNHDA, CDR2 SQIVND (reference sequence). Here the CDR3 reads CATSFSNVGQKYGYTF. Written as DNA, the CDR3 is TGTGCCACCTCTTTTTCCAACGTCGGACAGAAGTATGGCTACACCTTC.

In its sample, this clonotype was seen many times. The chain is built from TRBV20-1 and TRBJ1-5; D remains unclear. In germline, CDR1 is DFQATT, CDR2 SNEGSKA (reference sequence). The germline V and J ends were trimmed by 0 bases and 5 bases, with 14 bases remaining between them. This CDR3 is built from 15 residues. The CDR3 DNA is TGCAGTGCTAGAGATCTCGGGTCTCGTCATCAGCCCCAGCATTTT. Residues: CSARDLGSRHQPQHF.